This T cell receptor beta chain appears in the sequencing data of a study of OX40 agonist ivuxolimab in advanced cancers. Study at large: Therapy given before enrollment (anti-PD-1, anti-PD-L1 or anti-CTLA-4) was allowed, and over 35% had some. Broader study findings: Average numbers of expanded clones were greater in CD8+ T cells than in CD4+.

Only in-frame clones appear in the TCRdb table, and some are missing; sequencing was by immunoSEQ multiplex PCR. The sample has 50,000 to 65,000 clones; 80% to 90% are singletons. On this clone itself: Its antigen is unknown.

This sample comprised CD4+ or CD8+ T cells sorted from blood, obtained in a trial of the OX40 agonist ivuxolimab. This clonotype was obtained from an adult with an advanced solid tumor such as melanoma, head and neck, liver or kidney cancer.

CDR3 DNA sequence: TGTGCCTGGAGTGACGGGATCTACGAGCAGTACTTC. Encoded protein: CAWSDGIYEQYF. The V call is TRBV30, the J call TRBJ2-5; D might be TRBD2 (5 bases). The DNA end is a closer match to TRBJ2-7, so the J assignment may be wrong. The V gene's germline CDR1 is GTSNPN and CDR2 SVGIG (reference sequence). The CDR3 extends over 12 amino acids.